The subject of this entry is one T cell receptor (beta chain). Its antigen is undetermined. The source of the sample is a study of T cell clonotyping in hematopoietic cell transplantation. The CDR3 length is 14 residues. V was clipped by 4 bases and J by 3 bases, with 12 bases between them. The germline gives CDR1 WSHSY, CDR2 SAAADI. Study findings and constraints: Recipient TCR diversity dropped after transplant; expanded clonotypes rose from day 30 to 180.

The method was immunoSEQ multiplex PCR; TCRdb's version includes in-frame clones alone and lacks a portion of them. The sample lists some 6,000 clones, approximately 90% occurring once. The specimen was peripheral blood mononuclear cells, collected 100 days after allogeneic stem cell transplant. This TCR was sampled from a female patient between 50 and 60 years old who had an allogeneic stem cell transplant from an unrelated donor, so T cells may come from the graft donor. Some clones in this sample may be carry-over from other donors' samples. The V gene is TRBV10-2, the J gene TRBJ1-2, with D maybe TRBD1 (5 bases). The CDR3 is CASSASGTDYGYTF. Here the CDR3 DNA reads TGCGCCAGCAGTGCCTCCGGGACCGACTATGGCTACACCTTC.